Here is one TCR beta chain with its context. From germline, CDR1 is SGHTA and CDR2 FQGNSA. The V and J ends lost 2 bases and 6 bases, in that order; junction bases with no gene match: 5. This CDR3 comprises 17 residues. This sample stems from a study of cytomegalovirus exposure and HLA in healthy donors. The PCR made use of 60 Vbeta and 13 Jbeta primers. Profiled with immunoSEQ multiplex PCR; TCRdb holds only in-frame clones, not every one. Of roughly 250,000 clones in the sample, roughly 86% were seen once. Material: PBMCs. This clonotype was sampled from a woman in her thirties or forties in good health and CMV-seropositive. V gene TRBV7-2 combines with J gene TRBJ2-1, with TRBD2 identical over 15 bases. The CDR3 is CASSLSEGLAGGNEQFF. CDR3 nucleotides: TGTGCCAGCAGCTTATCGGAGGGACTAGCGGGAGGCAATGAGCAGTTCTTC.